The present entry profiles one T cell receptor beta chain with its context. The antigen is undetermined. The data were taken from a study of cytomegalovirus exposure and HLA in healthy donors. Primers for the PCR totalled 60 Vbeta and 13 Jbeta. TCRdb keeps only in-frame clones here, not all; method: immunoSEQ multiplex PCR. The sample yields approximately 110,000 clones, 80% seen once. Findings of the study overall: Researchers had no immune exposure information except CMV serostatus available.

CDR3 length: 16 amino acids. Germline trimming cut 10 bases from V and 8 bases from J; bases unmatched to any gene: 15. Germline V gives CDR1 MDHEN, CDR2 SYDVKM. The sequence was collected from a man between 50 and 59 years old in good health and CMV-seronegative. Sequenced sample: PBMCs. The rearrangement joins TRBV28 to TRBJ1-4, with 11 bases aligning to TRBD1. CDR3 protein: CATVFNSGTGGEKLFF. CDR3 sequence (DNA): TGTGCCACCGTGTTCAACTCCGGGACAGGGGGAGAAAAACTGTTTTTT. Combining the CDR3 with reference TRBV28 and TRBJ1-4 gives the whole variable domain DVKVTQSSRYLVKRTGEKVFLECVQDMDHENMFWYRQDPGLGLRLIYFSYDVKMKEKGDIPEGYSVSREKKERFSLILESASTNQTSMYLCATVFNSGTGGEKLFFGSGTQLSVL.